This T cell receptor beta chain was identified in a study of response to subunit inactivated influenza vaccine. This clonotype showed up just a few times. Its specificity is not known. One entry per CDR3 protein results from TCRdb running MiXCR on the RT-PCR reads. The table records about 500,000 distinct CDR3 sequences, about 17% of them present only once. The study, taken as a whole, reports: There was a suggestion from the authors that each seasonal influenza vaccination recruits few new T cells.

The germline V and J ends were trimmed by 6 bases and 2 bases, with 15 bases remaining between them. The CDR3 runs to 15 residues. Germline lookup yields CDR1 SGHTA and CDR2 FQGNSA. The receptor comes from a man aged 50 to 69 who received an inactivated influenza vaccine. The sample here was CD4+ T cells sorted from PBMCs, taken less than 30 months after vaccination. V gene TRBV7-2 combines with J gene TRBJ2-3; possibly TRBD2 for D (7 bases). The CDR3 loop is CASSWGGLNTDTQYF. The CDR3 coding sequence is TGTGCCAGCAGTTGGGGGGGGCTTAACACAGATACGCAGTATTTT. Based on the CDR3 plus reference TRBV7-2 and TRBJ2-3, the full variable domain is GAGVSQSPSNKVTEKGKDVELRCDPISGHTALYWYRQSLGQGLEFLIYFQGNSAPDKSGLPSDRFSAERTGGSVSTLTIQRTQQEDSAVYLCASSWGGLNTDTQYFGPGTRLTVL.